This T cell receptor (beta chain) comes out of a study of control samples from healthy donors and cancer patients. The CDR3 is 13 residues long. The J segment lost 4 bases and the V segment lost 6 bases, leaving 4 bases of the junction unmatched. Germline V gene lookup returns CDR1 SNHLY and CDR2 FYNNEI. Here immunoSEQ multiplex PCR was the method, and the copy in TCRdb shows in-frame clones only, minus some. The sample has about 54,000 clones, 95% to 97% seen once. Source material: blood. The source of this sequence is a woman aged 25 to 39 in good health. The V call is TRBV2, the J call TRBJ2-7; 9 bases are a match to TRBD1. The CDR3 spells CASRHRGRYEQYF. The CDR3 DNA reads TGTGCCAGCAGGCACAGGGGGCGTTACGAGCAGTACTTC.